Included here is one T cell receptor beta chain sequence, with context. This clonotype has a handful of counts. Its antigen is not yet known. No much larger clonotype is one base removed from it; base qualities were not supplied. The protocol used for the library was multiplex PCR. Sequencing took place on an Illumina HiSeq 4000. iRepertoire HTBI primers and Arm-PCR amplification of CDR3 regions were used to construct TCR beta libraries. Before sequencing, the PCR products underwent gel purification. Under the source paper's analysis protocol: A total of around 66 TRBV and 14 TRBJ segments were identified across samples and were used for gene usage analysis of CDR3 amino acid clonotypes. COPE and FqMerger were used to merge filtered high-quality paired reads into contigs. BLAST was used to align contigs to IMGT TRBV, TRBD and TRBJ reference genes, with CDR3 defined following IMGT. Any clonotype with a frequency above 0.1% was counted as a highly expanded clone. Shannon entropy was used to measure repertoire diversity, and the Gini coefficient was used to measure V-J evenness. A clonotype found in more than one individual was treated as public. The raw public data were reprocessed by TCRdb itself: fastp quality trimming at Q25, MiXCR clonotype calling, in-frame beta chains only. Rows matching on CDR3 protein sequence are summarized as one entry with the most common DNA and genes. These V and J calls rely on TCRdb rather than the paper's analysis. The sample contains a few hundred thousand distinct CDR3 sequences, 11% to 15% of them found a single time. The top ten clones comprise about a sixth of the sample.

From its cysteine to its phenylalanine, the CDR3 spans 14 amino acids. Only CDR3 DNA remains: 42 bases, in frame from the first base. Per the germline V gene, SGHDN is the CDR1 and FVKESK is the CDR2. V is reduced by 0 bases and J by 1 base, leaving a spacing of 6 bases between them. Per the publication, the time point label means: newly diagnosed GD, antithyroid drugs for less than 3 months. For both TCR sequencing and RNA sequencing, RNA was extracted from PBMCs using TRIzol. The diagnosis of Graves' disease was made according to American Thyroid Association guidelines. Patients were recruited from an endocrinology department in Xi'an, China. Each patient gave around 9 milliliters of peripheral blood, collected in an EDTA anticoagulant tube. Ficoll Paque Plus density gradient separation was used to isolate PBMCs, and no further T cell sorting was done. An Agilent 2100 Bioanalyzer and agarose gel were used to check RNA quality, and a NanoDrop 2000 was used to measure RNA concentration.

The sample comes from a study of regulatory T cells in long-lasting Graves disease (dated by TCRdb to the early 2020s). For the study in its entirety: In the newly diagnosed Graves' disease group, patients had been taking antithyroid drugs for less than 3 months. Peripheral blood TCR sequencing and RNA sequencing compared persistent Graves' disease patients with newly diagnosed Graves' disease patients. The study was registered as a clinical trial and conducted in China. TCR sequencing covered approximately 13 persistent and around 20 newly diagnosed Graves' disease patients, 33 samples in total. Study-wide findings and limitations: Sequencing and analysis were restricted to the TCR beta chain. Because the primary lesion, thyroid tissue, could not be accessed, the study looked at peripheral blood alone. As a limitation, the authors acknowledged that the small sample size may reduce accuracy. Preferential use of TRBV28, TRBJ1-2 and TRBJ2-5 was observed in persistent disease, whereas TRBV20-1 and TRBJ2-1 were favored in newly diagnosed disease. More public clonotypes were shared among persistent patients (roughly 3,000) than among newly diagnosed patients (more than 900). Compared with newly diagnosed patients, patients with persistent Graves' disease had lower TCR Shannon entropy and fewer highly expanded clones, which suggests clonal expansion.

These data also formed part of another study, on T cells in Graves' hyperthyroidism and ophthalmopathy. As that second paper reports: Graves' hyperthyroidism was defined as stable when no progression to ophthalmopathy occurred over 18 months of follow-up. The hyperthyroidism patients were between 18 and 65 years old and newly diagnosed, with a disease duration of less than 2 months. Patients with uncontrolled infections, other autoimmune diseases, pregnancy or lactation were excluded. Diagnoses were based on clinical symptoms, serum thyroxine and TRAb, thyroid ultrasound and orbital computed tomography. The first round of RT-PCR for the TCR CDR3 was performed with the HTBI primer set and the Qiagen OneStep RT-PCR kit. Most expanded thyroid clonotypes (frequency above 0.001) were also detected in blood, suggesting blood repertoires may reflect thyroid immune responses. In cross-validation, a model built on a 13 V-J signature told ophthalmopathy apart from stable hyperthyroidism with about 90% sensitivity and around 83% specificity, and in testing the same model reached 80%/75%. During validation, the model predicted progression to ophthalmopathy a median of approximately 6 months ahead of onset, with around 65% sensitivity and about 75% specificity. To identify distinguishing TCR V-J signatures, a discovery cohort of some 99 patients was used, comprising roughly 45 with Graves' ophthalmopathy and 57 with stable Graves' hyperthyroidism. An independent validation cohort of under 20 hyperthyroidism patients and approximately 16 patients who later progressed to ophthalmopathy tested prospective prediction of ophthalmopathy. The roughly 90 discovery patients were divided at random into training and test sets in a 7:3 ratio. Thyroid tissue and blood T-cell repertoires from about 6 Graves' hyperthyroidism patients were also compared in the study. Following sampling, methimazole starting at 30 mg daily was given to hyperthyroidism patients, and high-dose intravenous methylprednisolone was given to ophthalmopathy patients. The libraries were constructed in a second round of multiplex PCR and then size-selected and purified. Libraries were sequenced paired-end with 100 bp reads on an Illumina HiSeq2000. SOAPnuke was used to process the raw data, throwing out any read that contained adapters or uncalled bases, had a mean Phred below 15, or lacked an exact constant-primer or identifier match. High-quality paired reads were merged using COPE v1.2.5, and each unique nucleotide sequence was defined as a clonotype. MiTCR v1.1 was used to align the clonotypes against IMGT TRBV, TRBD and TRBJ reference segments. The analysis was restricted to V-J combinations with a frequency above 0.0001, which together covered just over 99% of the repertoires. A TCS score was defined as the ratio of F50 (clonal expansion) to E x V (chaos), with BLOSUM62-based TCRdist applied between CDR3 peptides within each V-J. Welch's t-statistics and random forest reduced 500 to 550 V-J features to 13, which were used in a naive Bayes classifier (R e1071). No statistical method was used to fix the sample size in advance, and group allocation was not hidden from the investigators. The paper describes TCR Vbeta CDR3 sequencing of roughly 130 peripheral blood samples, made up of some 40 ophthalmopathy patients, some 80 hyperthyroidism patients and around 17 progressor patients.

This TCR came from a woman between 45 and 60 years old with Graves disease. Donor details come from another sample of the same person, matched by shared clones. The input for sequencing was peripheral blood mononuclear cells (PBMCs), taken at new diagnosis, from a patient treated with antithyroid drugs. The sequence joins TRBV14 to TRBJ1-2, with an unclear D gene assignment. DNA sequence: TGTGCCAGCAGCCAAGACCAGATTAACTATGGCTACACCTTC. Its protein reads: CASSQDQINYGYTF.